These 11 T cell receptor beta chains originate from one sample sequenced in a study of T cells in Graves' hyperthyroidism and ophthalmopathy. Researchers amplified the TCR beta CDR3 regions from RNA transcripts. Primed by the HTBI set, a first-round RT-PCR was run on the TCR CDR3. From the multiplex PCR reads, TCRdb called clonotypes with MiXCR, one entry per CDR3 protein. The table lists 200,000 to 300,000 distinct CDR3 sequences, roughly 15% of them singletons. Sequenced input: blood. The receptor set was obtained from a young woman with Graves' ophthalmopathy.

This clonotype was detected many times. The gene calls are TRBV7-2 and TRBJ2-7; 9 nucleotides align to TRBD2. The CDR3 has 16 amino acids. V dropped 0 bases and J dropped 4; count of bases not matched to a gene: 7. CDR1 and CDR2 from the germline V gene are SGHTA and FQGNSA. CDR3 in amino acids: CASSLARTSVIYEQYF. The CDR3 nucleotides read TGTGCCAGCAGCTTAGCTCGGACTAGCGTAATTTACGAGCAGTACTTC.

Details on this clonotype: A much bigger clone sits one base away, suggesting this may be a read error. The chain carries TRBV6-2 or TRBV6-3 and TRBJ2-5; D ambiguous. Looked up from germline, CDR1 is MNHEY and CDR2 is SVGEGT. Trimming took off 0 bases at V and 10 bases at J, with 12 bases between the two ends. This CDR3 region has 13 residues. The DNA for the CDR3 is TGTGCCAGCAGTTACTCGTCATCCGTTCACCAGTACTTC. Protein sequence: CASSYSSSVHQYF.

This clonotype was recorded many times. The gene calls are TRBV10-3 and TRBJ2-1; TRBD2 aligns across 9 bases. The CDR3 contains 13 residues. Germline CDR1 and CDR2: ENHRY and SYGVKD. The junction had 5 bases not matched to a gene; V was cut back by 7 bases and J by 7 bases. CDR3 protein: CAIKAGGGNEQFF. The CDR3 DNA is TGTGCCATCAAAGCGGGAGGCGGGAATGAGCAGTTCTTC.

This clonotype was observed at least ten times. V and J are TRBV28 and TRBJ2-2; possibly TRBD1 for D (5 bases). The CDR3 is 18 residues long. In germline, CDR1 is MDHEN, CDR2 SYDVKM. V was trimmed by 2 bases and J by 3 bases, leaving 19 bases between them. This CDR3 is CASSLDVSWTRDTGELFF. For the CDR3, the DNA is TGTGCCAGCAGTTTAGATGTGAGTTGGACACGCGACACCGGGGAGCTGTTTTTT.

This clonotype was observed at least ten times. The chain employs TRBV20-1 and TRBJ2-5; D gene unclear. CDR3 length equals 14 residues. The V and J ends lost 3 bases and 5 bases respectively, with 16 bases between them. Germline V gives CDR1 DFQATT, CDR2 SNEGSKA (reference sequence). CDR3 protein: CSASMDFGWETQYF. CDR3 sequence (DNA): TGCAGTGCTAGTATGGATTTCGGGTGGGAGACCCAGTACTTC.

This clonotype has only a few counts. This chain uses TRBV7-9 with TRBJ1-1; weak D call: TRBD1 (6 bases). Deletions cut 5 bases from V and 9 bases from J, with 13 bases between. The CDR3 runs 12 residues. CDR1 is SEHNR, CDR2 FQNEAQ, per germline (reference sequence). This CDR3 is CASSRTDRKAFF. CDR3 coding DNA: TGTGCCAGCAGCCGAACCGACAGGAAAGCTTTCTTT.

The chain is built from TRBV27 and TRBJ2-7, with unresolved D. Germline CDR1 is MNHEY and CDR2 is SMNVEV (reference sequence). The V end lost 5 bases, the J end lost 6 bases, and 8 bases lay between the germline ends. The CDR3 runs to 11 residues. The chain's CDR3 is CASSKGSEQYF. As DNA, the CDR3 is TGTGCCAGCAGTAAGGGCTCCGAGCAGTACTTC.

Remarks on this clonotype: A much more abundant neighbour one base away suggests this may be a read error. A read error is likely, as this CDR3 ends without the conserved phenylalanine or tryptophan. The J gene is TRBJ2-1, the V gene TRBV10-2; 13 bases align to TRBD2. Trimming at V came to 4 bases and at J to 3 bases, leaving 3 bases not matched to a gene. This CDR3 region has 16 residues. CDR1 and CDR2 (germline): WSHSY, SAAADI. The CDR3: CASSAWTSGSYNEQFL. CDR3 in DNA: TGCGCCAGCAGTGCCTGGACTAGCGGGAGCTACAATGAGCAGTTCCTC.

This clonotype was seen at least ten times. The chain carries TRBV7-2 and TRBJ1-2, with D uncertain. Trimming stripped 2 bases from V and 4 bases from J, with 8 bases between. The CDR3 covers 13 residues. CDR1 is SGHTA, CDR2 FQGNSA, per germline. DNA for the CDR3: TGTGCCAGCAGCTTACAGGAGGGCTATGGCTACACCTTC. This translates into CASSLQEGYGYTF.

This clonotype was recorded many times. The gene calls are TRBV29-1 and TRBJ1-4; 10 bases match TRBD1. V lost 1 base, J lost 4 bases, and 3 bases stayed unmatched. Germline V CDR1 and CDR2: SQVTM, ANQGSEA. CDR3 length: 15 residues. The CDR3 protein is CSVEGRTGGNEKLFF. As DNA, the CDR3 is TGCAGCGTTGAAGGACGGACAGGGGGTAATGAAAAACTGTTTTTT.

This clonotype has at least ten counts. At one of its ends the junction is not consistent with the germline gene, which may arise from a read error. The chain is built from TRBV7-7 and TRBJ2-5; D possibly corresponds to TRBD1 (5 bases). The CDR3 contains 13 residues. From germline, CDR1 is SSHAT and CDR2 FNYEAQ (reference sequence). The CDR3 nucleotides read TGTGCTAGCAGCTCAGGGTTGCGAGAGACCCAGTACTTC. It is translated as CASSSGLRETQYF.